These 23 T cell receptor beta chains originate from one sample sequenced in a study of shared clonotypes between healthy human individuals. The naive CD8 subset, CD45RO-negative cells positively selected for CCR7, excluded terminally differentiated effector memory CD45RA+ cells. TCRdb keeps only in-frame clones here, not all; method: immunoSEQ multiplex PCR. Found here are about 2.1 million clones, over 85% of them singletons; the top ten hold 1.5% to 2%. Sequences were obtained from naive CD8+ T cells from PBMCs. The receptors were sampled from a man aged 18 to 29 in good health. Some clones in this sample may be carry-over from other donors' samples.

This clone was seen at least ten times. The V gene is TRBV6-1, the J gene TRBJ2-7; 11 bases are a match to TRBD1. Unmatched junction bases numbered 2, after V lost 4 bases and J lost 0 bases. Germline CDR1 MNHNS, CDR2 SASEGT. The CDR3 runs 15 residues. CDR3 nucleotide sequence: TGTGCCAGCAGTGCCGGGACAGGGGGCTCCTACGAGCAGTACTTC. It codes for CASSAGTGGSYEQYF.

This chain joins TRBV29-1 and TRBJ1-1, with no clear D. CDR1 SQVTM and CDR2 ANQGSEA come from the germline V gene. Between the trimmed V and J ends, which lost 3 bases and 2 bases, there was a span of 16 bases. The length of the CDR3 is 15 residues. Written as DNA, the CDR3 is TGCAGCGTTGATCCGTACAGAAGCCCAAACACTGAAGCTTTCTTT. This translates into CSVDPYRSPNTEAFF.

V and J are TRBV7-6 and TRBJ2-1; 13 nucleotides align to TRBD2. CDR1 is SGHVS and CDR2 is FNYEAQ in the germline V gene. V lost 4 bases and J lost 6; bases outside the gene matches: 6. The CDR3 has 16 residues. CDR3 bases: TGTGCCAGCAGCTCATATGGGACTAGCGGGGCCAATGAGCAGTTCTTC. Residues: CASSSYGTSGANEQFF.

This chain links TRBV15 with TRBJ2-1, with 11 positions matching TRBD1. The V segment lost 9 bases and the J segment 4 bases; nucleotides outside the gene matches: 11. The CDR3 has 16 residues. The V gene's germline CDR1 is LNHNV and CDR2 YYDKDF (reference sequence). CDR3 in DNA: TGTGCCACGACAGGACAGGGGGCCCTTCCTTACAATGAGCAGTTCTTC. Protein product: CATTGQGALPYNEQFF.

The chain is built from TRBV27 and TRBJ2-1; TRBD1 might be the D (5 bases). This CDR3 region has 13 residues. Germline V lookup: CDR1 MNHEY, CDR2 SMNVEV (reference sequence). Trimming took 10 bases from V and 7 from J, leaving 17 bases between them. CDR3 protein: CATRVDPRNEQFF. In DNA, the CDR3 is TGTGCCACCAGGGTCGACCCGCGGAATGAGCAGTTCTTC.

The chain carries TRBV29-1 and TRBJ1-1, with a possible D match to TRBD1 (6 bases). Germline CDR1 reads SQVTM; CDR2 reads ANQGSEA. This CDR3 has 14 amino acids. Trimming cost V 6 bases and J 3 bases, with 17 bases left between them. Here the CDR3 reads CSVLLGGGDTEAFF. CDR3 nucleotide sequence: TGCAGCGTCCTACTCGGGGGGGGCGACACTGAAGCTTTCTTT.

J is TRBJ2-7 and V is TRBV11-2; D gene ambiguous. V lost 6 bases and J 1 base, leaving 19 bases between the germline ends. The germline CDR1 and CDR2 sequences are SGHAT and FQNNGV. This CDR3 comprises 16 residues. The CDR3 DNA sequence: TGTGCCAGCAGGCCAACTTACAGCCTCTTTTCCTACGAGCAGTACTTC. Protein sequence: CASRPTYSLFSYEQYF.

CDR3 residues: CASSLTGSLGTGELFF. The CDR3 DNA follows: TGTGCCAGCAGCCTGACAGGGAGTCTCGGAACCGGGGAGCTGTTTTTT. The V call is TRBV28, the J call TRBJ2-2; 7 bases line up with TRBD1. Germline V CDR1 and CDR2: MDHEN, SYDVKM. The CDR3 sequence is 16 residues long. V shed 6 bases, J shed 5 bases, and the junction held 12 bases outside the gene matches.

This CDR3 reads CASSFPVGAGEKLFF. CDR3 bases: TGTGCCAGCAGCTTCCCCGTGGGGGCAGGGGAAAAACTGTTTTTT. The chain links TRBV7-9 to TRBJ1-4; maybe TRBD1 (6 bases). The CDR3 runs to 15 residues. The ends were cut back, 3 bases at V and 8 bases at J, with 16 bases in the middle. Germline CDR1 and CDR2: SEHNR and FQNEAQ (reference sequence).

This rearrangement joins TRBV28 to TRBJ1-6, with 7 bases that match TRBD1. There are 15 residues in the CDR3. V lost 6 bases to trimming and J lost 8 bases; unmatched junction nucleotides: 10. Germline CDR1 is MDHEN and CDR2 is SYDVKM. Here the CDR3 reads CASSPLTGLHSPLHF. The CDR3, as DNA: TGTGCCAGCAGCCCATTGACAGGGTTGCATTCACCCCTCCACTTT. The full variable domain, rest sourced from reference TRBV28 and TRBJ1-6, is DVKVTQSSRYLVKRTGEKVFLECVQDMDHENMFWYRQDPGLGLRLIYFSYDVKMKEKGDIPEGYSVSREKKERFSLILESASTNQTSMYLCASSPLTGLHSPLHFGNGTRLTVT.

V and J are TRBV11-2 and TRBJ1-5, with 8 positions matching TRBD1. This CDR3 spans 14 amino acids. The germline CDR1 and CDR2 sequences are SGHAT and FQNNGV. After removal of 5 bases from V and 3 bases from J, the junction contained 3 bases not matched to a gene. For the CDR3, the DNA is TGTGCCAGCAGCGCGACAGGGGTCAATCAGCCCCAGCATTTT. Residues: CASSATGVNQPQHF. Full variable domain (outside the CDR3, taken from reference TRBV11-2 and TRBJ1-5): EAGVAQSPRYKIIEKRQSVAFWCNPISGHATLYWYQQILGQGPKLLIQFQNNGVVDDSQLPKDRFSAERLKGVDSTLKIQPAKLEDSAVYLCASSATGVNQPQHFGDGTRLSIL.

This clone was recorded only once. V and J are TRBV13 and TRBJ1-1; 7 bases are a match to TRBD1. The length of the CDR3 is 15 residues. CDR1 PRHDT and CDR2 FYEKMQ come from the germline V gene (reference sequence). The V segment lost 5 bases and the J segment 0 bases; nucleotides outside the gene matches: 6. The CDR3 protein is CASSQRTGLNTEAFF. CDR3 DNA sequence: TGTGCCAGCAGCCAAAGGACAGGACTGAACACTGAAGCTTTCTTT.

The rearrangement links TRBV7-2 to TRBJ2-2; D gene uncertain. The CDR3 length is 15 residues. CDR1 and CDR2 (germline): SGHTA, FQGNSA. Trimming removed 6 bases from V and 3 bases from J, with 14 bases in between. The CDR3 coding sequence is TGTGCCAGCAGTCTTGGGGTAGTGGACACCGGGGAGCTGTTTTTT. Its translation: CASSLGVVDTGELFF.

The genes are TRBV28 and TRBJ2-7; TRBD2 aligns across 7 bases. With V trimmed by 9 bases and J by 2 bases, 16 bases remained unmatched. CDR1 is MDHEN and CDR2 is SYDVKM in the germline V gene. The CDR3 extends over 16 amino acids. The CDR3 sequence is CASRSSWGGSAYEQYF. The CDR3 DNA follows: TGTGCCAGTAGGTCCTCATGGGGGGGATCCGCCTACGAGCAGTACTTC.

The chain joins TRBV28 to TRBJ2-5; 7 bases are shared with TRBD1. Per germline, CDR1 MDHEN and CDR2 SYDVKM. The CDR3 totals 14 residues. J was trimmed by 1 base and V by 8 bases; bases with no gene match: 7. CDR3 sequence reads: CASYWAGGQETQYF. The CDR3 DNA reads as TGTGCCAGCTATTGGGCAGGGGGCCAAGAGACCCAGTACTTC.

The chain links TRBV6-5 to TRBJ2-1, with D perhaps TRBD2 (5 bases). Germline V gene data show CDR1 as MNHEY and CDR2 as SVGAGI. The V gene lost 6 bases and the J gene lost 2 bases, with 14 bases spanning the gap. There are 15 residues in the CDR3. CDR3 sequence: CASSRQGRTYNEQFF. The CDR3 bases are TGTGCCAGCAGCCGTCAAGGGAGAACCTACAATGAGCAGTTCTTC.

The chain recombines TRBV9 with TRBJ2-7, with 9 bases identical to TRBD1. After removal of 3 bases from V and 4 bases from J, the junction contained 8 bases not matched to a gene. The CDR3 loop spans 15 amino acids. Germline V gives CDR1 SGDLS, CDR2 YYNGEE. Written as DNA, the CDR3 is TGTGCCAGCAGCGCTAAACAGGGGGCTGCGTACGAGCAGTACTTC. It encodes CASSAKQGAAYEQYF. Variable domain in full (rest from reference TRBV9 and TRBJ2-7): DSGVTQTPKHLITATGQRVTLRCSPRSGDLSVYWYQQSLDQGLQFLIQYYNGEERAKGNILERFSAQQFPDLHSELNLSSLELGDSALYFCASSAKQGAAYEQYFGPGTRLTVT.

This clone was observed once. This chain joins TRBV27 and TRBJ2-1; D is perhaps TRBD1 (5 bases). The germline CDR1 and CDR2 sequences are MNHEY and SMNVEV (reference sequence). The V and J ends lost 2 bases and 5 bases respectively, with 16 bases between them. There are 16 residues in the CDR3. Written as DNA, the CDR3 is TGTGCCAGCAGTTTAGTCGTAGGGGCAAAGGACAATGAGCAGTTCTTC. This encodes CASSLVVGAKDNEQFF.

The sample holds one count of this clone. At the DNA level, this CDR3 is encoded by other sequences in the same sample as well. This chain connects TRBV9 to TRBJ2-3; possible D gene TRBD2, 5 bases. V lost 0 bases and J lost 0, with 11 bases in between. The V gene's germline CDR1 is SGDLS and CDR2 YYNGEE. The CDR3 totals 16 residues. This chain's CDR3 is CASSVEAGLSTDTQYF. In DNA, the CDR3 is TGTGCCAGCAGCGTAGAGGCCGGACTGAGCACAGATACGCAGTATTTT. The full variable domain, in which reference TRBV9 and TRBJ2-3 provide the parts outside the CDR3, is DSGVTQTPKHLITATGQRVTLRCSPRSGDLSVYWYQQSLDQGLQFLIQYYNGEERAKGNILERFSAQQFPDLHSELNLSSLELGDSALYFCASSVEAGLSTDTQYFGPGTRLTVL.

The chain joins TRBV6-1 to TRBJ2-2; the D is unclear. The CDR3 loop spans 13 amino acids. V dropped 2 bases and J dropped 6 bases, with 7 bases sitting between them. CDR1 and CDR2 from the germline V gene are MNHNS and SASEGT. CDR3 sequence (DNA): TGTGCCAGCAGTGAACTGAGTCCCGGGGAGCTGTTTTTT. Residues: CASSELSPGELFF.

V usage is TRBV18 and J usage is TRBJ2-1; no clear D gene. Trimming took 6 bases from V and 5 from J, leaving 11 bases between them. The CDR3 totals 13 residues. CDR1 is KGHSH and CDR2 is LQKENI in the germline V gene. CDR3 nucleotide sequence: TGTGCCAGCTCCCCGTTCCCAGACAATGAGCAGTTCTTC. It is translated as CASSPFPDNEQFF.

This clone occurred once. The chain recombines TRBV27 with TRBJ2-1; D could derive from TRBD1 or TRBD2 (5 bases each). Trimming took off 2 bases at V and 5 bases at J, with 16 bases between the two ends. The CDR3 sequence is 16 residues long. Germline assignment: CDR1 MNHEY and CDR2 SMNVEV (reference sequence). The CDR3 loop is CASSLDFRRGHNEQFF. For the CDR3, the DNA is TGTGCCAGCAGTTTAGATTTCCGAAGGGGACACAATGAGCAGTTCTTC.

The chain couples TRBV6-5 to TRBJ2-1; 12 positions agree with TRBD2. The germline gives CDR1 MNHEY, CDR2 SVGAGI. The V segment lost 4 bases and the J segment 5 bases; nucleotides outside the gene matches: 6. This CDR3 is 16 amino acids long. CDR3 residues: CASSSVLAGGHNEQFF. The DNA of the CDR3 is TGTGCCAGCAGTTCCGTACTAGCGGGAGGCCACAATGAGCAGTTCTTC.